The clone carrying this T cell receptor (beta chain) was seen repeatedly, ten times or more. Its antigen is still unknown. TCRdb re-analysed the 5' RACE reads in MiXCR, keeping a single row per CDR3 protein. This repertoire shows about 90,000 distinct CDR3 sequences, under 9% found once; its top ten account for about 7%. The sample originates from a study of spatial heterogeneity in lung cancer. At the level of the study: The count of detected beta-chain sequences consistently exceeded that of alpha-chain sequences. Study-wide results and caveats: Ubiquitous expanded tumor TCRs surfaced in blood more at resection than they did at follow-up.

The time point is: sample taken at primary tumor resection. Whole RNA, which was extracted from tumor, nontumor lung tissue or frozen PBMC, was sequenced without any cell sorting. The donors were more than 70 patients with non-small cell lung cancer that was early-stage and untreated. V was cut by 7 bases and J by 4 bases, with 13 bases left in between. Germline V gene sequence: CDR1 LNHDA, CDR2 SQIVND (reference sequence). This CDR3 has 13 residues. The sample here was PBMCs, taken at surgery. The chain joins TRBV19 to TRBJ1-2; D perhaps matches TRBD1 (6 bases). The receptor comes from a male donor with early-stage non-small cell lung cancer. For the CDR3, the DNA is TGTGCCAGTACCCCACCAGGGGCCTATGGCTACACCTTC. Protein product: CASTPPGAYGYTF.